This entry lists 30 T cell receptor beta chains sequenced from one sample in a study of shared clonotypes between healthy human individuals. Data came from immunoSEQ multiplex PCR; TCRdb stores just in-frame clones and leaves some out. Of some 2,500,000 clones in the sample, over 85% were seen once. The specimen was naive CD4+ T cells from PBMCs. Subset denoted: CD45RA+ positively selected. The receptors derive from a young man in good health. Some clones in this sample may be carry-over from other donors' samples.

Here the CDR3 reads CASSLTLGTFQETQYF. For the CDR3, the DNA is TGTGCCAGCAGCTTAACTCTGGGGACCTTCCAAGAGACCCAGTACTTC. J is TRBJ2-5 and V is TRBV11-2; TRBD1 or TRBD2 may be the D gene (5 bases each). The CDR3 has 16 amino acids. Germline V gives CDR1 SGHAT, CDR2 FQNNGV. V lost 2 bases and J lost 1, with 14 bases in between. Combining the CDR3 with reference TRBV11-2 and TRBJ2-5 gives the whole variable domain EAGVAQSPRYKIIEKRQSVAFWCNPISGHATLYWYQQILGQGPKLLIQFQNNGVVDDSQLPKDRFSAERLKGVDSTLKIQPAKLEDSAVYLCASSLTLGTFQETQYFGPGTRLLVL.

The CDR3 region is CASSRADRGRSGSSYEQYF. The DNA of the CDR3 is TGTGCCAGCAGCCGAGCGGACAGGGGCCGAAGCGGAAGCTCCTACGAGCAGTACTTC. V is TRBV27 and J is TRBJ2-7; 9 nucleotides align to TRBD1. CDR1 and CDR2 (germline): MNHEY, SMNVEV (reference sequence). The CDR3 consists of 19 residues. The V gene end was trimmed by 6 bases and the J gene end by 0 bases; junction bases not matched to a gene: 18.

As for this clone: Other DNA sequences in the same sample also yield this CDR3. This rearrangement joins TRBV2 to TRBJ1-3; D might be TRBD1 (5 bases). Trimming pared 3 bases from V and 2 bases from J, leaving 8 bases between. CDR1 SNHLY and CDR2 FYNNEI come from the germline V gene. The CDR3 totals 14 residues. CDR3: CASSEGGAGNTIYF. CDR3 sequence (DNA): TGTGCCAGCAGTGAGGGGGGGGCTGGAAACACCATATATTTT.

The V and J genes are TRBV27 and TRBJ2-7; 8 bases line up with TRBD2. Germline V gene sequence: CDR1 MNHEY, CDR2 SMNVEV (reference sequence). The J segment lost 1 base and the V segment lost 5 bases, leaving 7 bases of the junction unmatched. This CDR3 region has 15 residues. The CDR3 region has the DNA TGTGCCAGCAGTCCCCGGGGGGGGATGTCCTACGAGCAGTACTTC. It specifies CASSPRGGMSYEQYF.

This sequence joins TRBV5-1 and TRBJ2-1, with 7 nucleotides matching TRBD1. From germline, CDR1 is SGHRS and CDR2 YFSETQ. The CDR3 runs to 15 residues. J gave up 3 bases and V 3 bases, and 6 bases lay outside the gene matches. The chain's CDR3 is CASSSSGTDYNEQFF. CDR3 DNA sequence: TGCGCCAGCAGCTCTTCCGGGACAGACTACAATGAGCAGTTCTTC.

V and J are TRBV5-5 and TRBJ2-5, with 8 nucleotides matching TRBD2. CDR1 is SGHKS, CDR2 YYEKEE, per germline (reference sequence). J gave up 1 base and V 0 bases, and 2 bases lay outside the gene matches. The CDR3 extends over 15 amino acids. CDR3 nucleotide sequence: TGTGCCAGCAGCTTGGTTAGCGGGGTCCAAGAGACCCAGTACTTC. This sequence encodes CASSLVSGVQETQYF.

The CDR3 DNA follows: TGTGCCTCGGGTCTGTACCCGGGAGCCCCAGAGACCCAGTACTTC. Encoded protein: CASGLYPGAPETQYF. The V call is TRBV30, the J call TRBJ2-5; D perhaps matches TRBD2 (6 bases). The CDR3 has 15 residues. Trimming left V 7 bases short and J 4 bases short, with 22 bases between. Looked up from germline, CDR1 is GTSNPN and CDR2 is SVGIG (reference sequence).

V and J are TRBV14 and TRBJ1-2; D is unclear. With 1 base removed from V and 5 bases from J, the gap between germline ends came to 8 bases. There are 13 residues in the CDR3. The germline gives CDR1 SGHDN, CDR2 FVKESK. CDR3 DNA sequence: TGTGCCAGCAGCCAAGTACTTGGTTATGGCTACACCTTC. Its translation is CASSQVLGYGYTF. Full variable domain (missing parts from reference TRBV14 and TRBJ1-2): EAGVTQFPSHSVIEKGQTVTLRCDPISGHDNLYWYRRVMGKEIKFLLHFVKESKQDESGMPNNRFLAERTGGTYSTLKVQPAELEDSGVYFCASSQVLGYGYTFGSGTRLTVV.

This chain connects TRBV21-1 to TRBJ2-7. TRBV21-1 is a pseudogene segment. CDR3 length: 17 residues. In DNA form, the CDR3 reads TGTGCCAGCAGCAAAGATGGTGTCGGCAGCCTACCCTACGAGCAGTACTTC. Protein product: CASSKDGVGSLPYEQYF.

The CDR3 nucleotides read TGTGCCAGCTCACCCTTGCGGGGGAGAGAGTTTGGGGCCAACGTCCTGACTTTC. Its translation is CASSPLRGREFGANVLTF. The gene calls are TRBV18 and TRBJ2-6; 7 bases agree with TRBD2. CDR3 size: 18 residues. Trimming at V came to 3 bases and at J to 3 bases, leaving 11 bases not matched to a gene. The germline gives CDR1 KGHSH, CDR2 LQKENI.

A note on this clone: Other DNA sequences within the sample encode an identical CDR3. The CDR3 protein is CAWSRVEAFF. The DNA of the CDR3 is TGTGCCTGGAGTCGTGTAGAAGCTTTCTTT. J is TRBJ1-1 and V is TRBV30; D is unclear. The CDR3 contains 10 residues. Germline CDR1 and CDR2: GTSNPN and SVGIG (reference sequence). The V end lost 2 bases, the J end lost 8 bases, and 6 bases lay between the germline ends.

This chain uses TRBV30 with TRBJ2-5; weak D call: TRBD1 (5 bases). The CDR3 consists of 13 residues. V was clipped by 5 bases and J by 1 base, with 11 bases between them. Germline CDR1 is GTSNPN and CDR2 is SVGIG (reference sequence). The CDR3 DNA reads TGTGCCTGGTCGACAGTGAGCCAAGAGACCCAGTACTTC. Its translation is CAWSTVSQETQYF.

The CDR3 bases are TGTGCCAGCAGCTTAGCGGGACTAGCGGGGTACAATGAGCAGTTCTTC. Translated, it gives CASSLAGLAGYNEQFF. This rearrangement joins TRBV7-9 to TRBJ2-1; 13 nucleotides align to TRBD2. This CDR3 contains 16 residues. Trimming cost V 0 bases and J 4 bases; bases outside gene matches: 0. Germline V lookup: CDR1 SEHNR, CDR2 FQNEAQ (reference sequence).

CDR3 coding DNA: TGTGCCTGGAACAGGGGGATGGATCAGCCCCAGCATTTT. It encodes CAWNRGMDQPQHF. V is TRBV30 and J is TRBJ1-5; 8 bases align to TRBD1. After removal of 4 bases from V and 5 bases from J, the junction contained 4 bases not matched to a gene. This CDR3 spans 13 amino acids. The germline gives CDR1 GTSNPN, CDR2 SVGIG (reference sequence).

CDR3 in amino acids: CASSLGTSGRGEQYF. The CDR3 DNA follows: TGTGCCAGCAGTCTCGGGACTAGCGGGAGAGGCGAGCAGTACTTC. This chain links TRBV28 with TRBJ2-7, with 14 positions matching TRBD2. CDR1 and CDR2 (germline): MDHEN, SYDVKM. This CDR3 contains 15 residues. Germline trimming cut 5 bases from V and 6 bases from J; bases unmatched to any gene: 6.

The V gene is TRBV11-3, the J gene TRBJ2-7; D is undetermined. CDR3 length equals 14 residues. CDR1 SGHNT and CDR2 YENEEA come from the germline V gene. V was pared by 0 bases and J by 1 base, with 7 bases between. CDR3 region: CASSLDPRSYEQYF. The CDR3 nucleotides are TGTGCCAGCAGCTTAGATCCCCGGTCCTACGAGCAGTACTTC.

The genes are TRBV6-5 and TRBJ1-2; 10 bases align to TRBD1. Germline-derived CDR1 and CDR2 are MNHEY and SVGAGI. The CDR3 is made up of 13 amino acids. The V gene end was trimmed by 2 bases and the J gene end by 7 bases; junction bases not matched to a gene: 1. DNA for the CDR3: TGTGCCAGCAGTTACGGACAGGGGGTTGGCTACACCTTC. The encoded protein is CASSYGQGVGYTF.

V is TRBV6-1 and J is TRBJ1-1; D is unclear. V was cut by 10 bases and J by 4 bases, with 16 bases left in between. The CDR3 runs 13 residues. Germline V gene sequence: CDR1 MNHNS, CDR2 SASEGT. The CDR3 loop reads CATKEEPGTEAFF. The CDR3 DNA reads TGTGCCACCAAGGAGGAACCTGGCACTGAAGCTTTCTTT.

The chain employs TRBV7-2 and TRBJ2-5; TRBD1 aligns across 8 bases. The ends lost 5 bases at V and 2 bases at J; junction bases unmatched: 4. Germline V gene sequence: CDR1 SGHTA, CDR2 FQGNSA. This CDR3 has 14 residues. The CDR3 DNA follows: TGTGCCAGCAGCCAGGGGGCCAGACAAGAGACCCAGTACTTC. Protein sequence: CASSQGARQETQYF.

The chain is built from TRBV2 and TRBJ2-1; D is possibly TRBD1 (7 bases). Per germline, CDR1 SNHLY and CDR2 FYNNEI. Trimming stripped 7 bases from V and 6 bases from J, with 16 bases between. CDR3 length: 14 residues. As DNA, the CDR3 is TGTGCCAGCACGCAAACAGGGGAGGTCAATGAGCAGTTCTTC. Encoded protein: CASTQTGEVNEQFF.

V usage is TRBV29-1 and J usage is TRBJ2-1, with TRBD2 as a possible D gene (5 bases). V lost 7 bases to trimming and J lost 8 bases, with 12 bases between them. The germline gives CDR1 SQVTM, CDR2 ANQGSEA. CDR3 size: 11 residues. The CDR3 nucleotides read TGCAGCGGAGGGTTGGTGGATGAGCAGTTCTTC. This encodes CSGGLVDEQFF.

This rearrangement joins TRBV6-1 to TRBJ1-2; no firm D call. The length of the CDR3 is 14 residues. Trimming stripped 4 bases from V and 8 bases from J, with 17 bases between. Germline lookup yields CDR1 MNHNS and CDR2 SASEGT. The DNA for the CDR3 is TGTGCCAGCAGTGTCGAAAGGGTGCATGGAGGCTACACCTTC. Translating it yields CASSVERVHGGYTF.

CDR3 sequence reads: CASSPQGRTYEQYF. CDR3 DNA sequence: TGTGCCAGCTCACCCCAGGGGCGCACCTACGAGCAGTACTTC. The V gene is TRBV18, the J gene TRBJ2-7; D is possibly TRBD1 (6 bases). Trimming stripped 3 bases from V and 2 bases from J, with 11 bases between. Germline CDR1 is KGHSH and CDR2 is LQKENI. This CDR3 contains 14 residues.

The chain joins TRBV28 to TRBJ2-5; D may be TRBD1 (6 bases). The germline V gene encodes CDR1 MDHEN and CDR2 SYDVKM. With 3 bases removed from V and 5 bases from J, the gap between germline ends came to 13 bases. The CDR3 is 14 residues long. The CDR3 coding sequence is TGTGCCAGCAGTTTGTCCAGGGGATGGGAGACCCAGTACTTC. It yields the protein CASSLSRGWETQYF.

The chain uses TRBV6-5 and TRBJ2-7; D is uncertain. The germline CDR1 and CDR2 sequences are MNHEY and SVGAGI. The CDR3 is 14 residues long. V was trimmed by 3 bases and J by 6 bases, leaving 15 bases between them. This chain's CDR3 is CASSYRPGHTEQYF. The CDR3 DNA reads TGTGCCAGCAGTTATAGGCCAGGCCATACCGAGCAGTACTTC.

The chain employs TRBV29-1 and TRBJ2-5; D tentatively fits TRBD1 or TRBD2 (5 bases each). V lost 4 bases to trimming and J lost 1 base, with 10 bases between them. The CDR3 loop spans 13 amino acids. CDR1 is SQVTM and CDR2 is ANQGSEA in the germline V gene. This CDR3 is CSVAPGPQETQYF. The CDR3 coding sequence is TGCAGCGTTGCCCCGGGACCCCAAGAGACCCAGTACTTC.

The J gene is TRBJ2-2, the V gene TRBV6-1, with D unresolved. The CDR3 is made up of 15 amino acids. The germline V gene has CDR1 MNHNS and CDR2 SASEGT. V lost 3 bases, J lost 4 bases, and 12 bases lay in between. CDR3 amino acids: CASSDQPSVTGELFF. DNA for the CDR3: TGTGCCAGCAGTGACCAGCCATCGGTCACCGGGGAGCTGTTTTTT.

In its sample, this clone was seen once. The chain is built from TRBV7-9 and TRBJ2-4; TRBD1 might be the D (7 bases). Germline V gene sequence: CDR1 SEHNR, CDR2 FQNEAQ (reference sequence). V was trimmed by 0 bases and J by 10 bases, leaving 22 bases between them. This CDR3 is built from 17 residues. The CDR3 loop is CASSLALPGTRGAIQYF. The CDR3 region has the DNA TGTGCCAGCAGCTTAGCCCTCCCTGGGACCAGGGGGGCAATTCAGTACTTC.

This clone has only one observation. The genes are TRBV2 and TRBJ2-5, with D perhaps TRBD1 (6 bases). Germline V gives CDR1 SNHLY, CDR2 FYNNEI. Trimming removed 4 bases from V and 0 bases from J, with 12 bases in between. CDR3 size: 15 residues. CDR3 loop: CASSAQGQNQETQYF. The CDR3 DNA is TGTGCCAGCAGTGCCCAGGGGCAGAACCAAGAGACCCAGTACTTC. The full variable domain, completed using reference TRBV2 and TRBJ2-5, is EPEVTQTPSHQVTQMGQEVILRCVPISNHLYFYWYRQILGQKVEFLVSFYNNEISEKSEIFDDQFSVERPDGSNFTLKIRSTKLEDSAMYFCASSAQGQNQETQYFGPGTRLLVL.

DNA of the CDR3: TGTGCCAGCAGTGAGGGGAGCGGTCAGCCCCAGCATTTT. It codes for CASSEGSGQPQHF. The chain carries TRBV6-1 and TRBJ1-5; D unresolved. Germline CDR1 reads MNHNS; CDR2 reads SASEGT. The CDR3 is 13 residues long. V was clipped by 3 bases and J by 6 bases, with 9 bases between them.